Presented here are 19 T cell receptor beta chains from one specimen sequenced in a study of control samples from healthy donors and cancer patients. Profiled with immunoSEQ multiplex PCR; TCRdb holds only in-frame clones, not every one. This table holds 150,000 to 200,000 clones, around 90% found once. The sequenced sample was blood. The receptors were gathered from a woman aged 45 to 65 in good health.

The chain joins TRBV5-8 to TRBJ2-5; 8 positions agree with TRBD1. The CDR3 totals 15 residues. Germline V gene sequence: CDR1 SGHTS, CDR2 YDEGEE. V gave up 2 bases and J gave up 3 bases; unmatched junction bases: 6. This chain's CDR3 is CASSFRDRSKETQYF. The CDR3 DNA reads TGTGCCAGCAGCTTCCGGGACAGGAGTAAAGAGACCCAGTACTTC.

The CDR3, as DNA: TGTGCCAGCAGCTTAGCGTACAGTCTTAGCACAGATACGCAGTATTTT. This codes for CASSLAYSLSTDTQYF. The V and J genes are TRBV7-9 and TRBJ2-3; D ambiguous. The CDR3 runs 16 residues. Between the trimmed V and J ends, which lost 0 bases and 0 bases, there was a span of 10 bases. CDR1 is SEHNR and CDR2 is FQNEAQ in the germline V gene (reference sequence).

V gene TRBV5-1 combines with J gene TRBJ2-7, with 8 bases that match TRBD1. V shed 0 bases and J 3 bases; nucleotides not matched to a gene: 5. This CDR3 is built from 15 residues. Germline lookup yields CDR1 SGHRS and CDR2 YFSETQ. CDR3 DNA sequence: TGCGCCAGCAGCTTGGTGGCAGGGGGCCTCTACGAGCAGTACTTC. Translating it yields CASSLVAGGLYEQYF.

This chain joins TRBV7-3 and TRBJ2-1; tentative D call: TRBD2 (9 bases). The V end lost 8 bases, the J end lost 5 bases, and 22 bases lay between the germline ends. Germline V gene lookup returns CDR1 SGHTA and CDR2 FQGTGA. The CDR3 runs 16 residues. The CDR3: CASGPGGGRADNEQFF. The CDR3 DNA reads TGTGCCAGCGGACCAGGGGGCGGGAGGGCCGACAATGAGCAGTTCTTC.

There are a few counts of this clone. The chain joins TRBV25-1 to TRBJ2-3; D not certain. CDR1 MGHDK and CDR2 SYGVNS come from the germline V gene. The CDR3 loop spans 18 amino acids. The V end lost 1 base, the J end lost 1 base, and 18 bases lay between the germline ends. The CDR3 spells CASSESKAQQAGTDTQYF. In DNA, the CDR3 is TGTGCCAGCAGTGAATCAAAGGCCCAGCAGGCGGGCACAGATACGCAGTATTTT.

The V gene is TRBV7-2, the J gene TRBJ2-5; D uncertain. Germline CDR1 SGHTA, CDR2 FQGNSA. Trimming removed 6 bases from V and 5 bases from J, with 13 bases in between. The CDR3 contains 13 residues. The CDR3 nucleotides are TGTGCCAGCAGTTGGTTACCCACTGAGACCCAGTACTTC. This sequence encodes CASSWLPTETQYF.

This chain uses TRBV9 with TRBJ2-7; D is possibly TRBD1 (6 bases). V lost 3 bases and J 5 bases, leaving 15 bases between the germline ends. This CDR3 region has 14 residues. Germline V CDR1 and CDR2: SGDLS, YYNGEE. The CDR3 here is CASSATGTHHEQYF. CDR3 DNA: TGTGCCAGCAGCGCCACAGGGACGCACCACGAGCAGTACTTC.

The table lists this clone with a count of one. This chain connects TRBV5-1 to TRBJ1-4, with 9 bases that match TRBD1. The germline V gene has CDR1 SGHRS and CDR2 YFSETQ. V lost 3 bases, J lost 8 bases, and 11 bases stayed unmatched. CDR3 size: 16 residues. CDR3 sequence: CASSSRGQGTDEKLFF. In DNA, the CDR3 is TGCGCCAGCAGCTCGAGGGGACAGGGAACGGACGAAAAACTGTTTTTT.

CDR3 residues: CASSLLPDIGRLGYTF. The CDR3, as DNA: TGTGCCAGCAGCTTACTCCCCGACATAGGAAGACTTGGCTACACCTTC. The V and J genes are TRBV7-3 and TRBJ1-2; D call uncertain. CDR3 length equals 16 residues. In germline, CDR1 is SGHTA, CDR2 FQGTGA. Trimming shortened V by 2 bases and J by 7 bases, and 20 bases separated the two germline ends. The entire variable domain, with the rest obtained from reference TRBV7-3 and TRBJ1-2, is as follows: GAGVSQTPSNKVTEKGKYVELRCDPISGHTALYWYRQSLGQGPEFLIYFQGTGAADDSGLPNDRFFAVRPEGSVSTLKIQRTERGDSAVYLCASSLLPDIGRLGYTFGSGTRLTVV.

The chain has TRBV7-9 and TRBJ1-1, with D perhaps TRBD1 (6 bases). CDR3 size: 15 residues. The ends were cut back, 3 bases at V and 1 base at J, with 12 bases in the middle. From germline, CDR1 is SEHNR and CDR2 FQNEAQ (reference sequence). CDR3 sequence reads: CASSFYRVRNTEAFF. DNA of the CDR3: TGTGCCAGCAGCTTTTACAGGGTCAGGAACACTGAAGCTTTCTTT. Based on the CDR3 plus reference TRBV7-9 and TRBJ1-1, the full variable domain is DTGVSQNPRHKITKRGQNVTFRCDPISEHNRLYWYRQTLGQGPEFLTYFQNEAQLEKSRLLSDRFSAERPKGSFSTLEIQRTEQGDSAMYLCASSFYRVRNTEAFFGQGTRLTVV.

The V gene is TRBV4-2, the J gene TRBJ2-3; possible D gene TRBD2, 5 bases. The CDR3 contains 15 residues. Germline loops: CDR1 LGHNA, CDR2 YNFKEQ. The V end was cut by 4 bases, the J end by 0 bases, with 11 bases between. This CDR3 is CASSLTAASTDTQYF. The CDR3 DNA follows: TGTGCCAGCAGCCTTACAGCGGCTAGCACAGATACGCAGTATTTT.

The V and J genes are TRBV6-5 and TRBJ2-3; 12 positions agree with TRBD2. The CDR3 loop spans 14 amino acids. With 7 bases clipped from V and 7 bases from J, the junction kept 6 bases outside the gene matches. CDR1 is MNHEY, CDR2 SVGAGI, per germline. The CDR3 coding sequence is TGTGCCAGCACAACTAGCGGGGGGAGAAATACGCAGTATTTT. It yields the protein CASTTSGGRNTQYF.

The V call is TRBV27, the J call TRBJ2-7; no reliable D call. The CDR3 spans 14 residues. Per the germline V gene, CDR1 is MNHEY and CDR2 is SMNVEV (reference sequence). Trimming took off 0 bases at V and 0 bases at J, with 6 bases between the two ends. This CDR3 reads CASSLSISSYEQYF. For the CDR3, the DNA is TGTGCCAGCAGTTTATCTATCAGCTCCTACGAGCAGTACTTC.

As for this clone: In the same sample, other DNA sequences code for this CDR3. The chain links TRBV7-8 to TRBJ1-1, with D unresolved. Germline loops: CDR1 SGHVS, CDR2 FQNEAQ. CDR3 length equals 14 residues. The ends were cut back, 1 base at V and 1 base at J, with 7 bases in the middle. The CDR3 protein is CASSLVRENTEAFF. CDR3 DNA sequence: TGTGCCAGCAGCTTAGTTAGGGAGAACACTGAAGCTTTCTTT.

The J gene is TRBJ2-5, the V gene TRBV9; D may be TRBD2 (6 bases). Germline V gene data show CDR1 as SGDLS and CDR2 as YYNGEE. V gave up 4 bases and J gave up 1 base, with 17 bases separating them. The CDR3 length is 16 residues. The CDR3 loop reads CASSPEWGVPQETQYF. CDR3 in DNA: TGTGCCAGCAGCCCTGAGTGGGGGGTGCCCCAAGAGACCCAGTACTTC.

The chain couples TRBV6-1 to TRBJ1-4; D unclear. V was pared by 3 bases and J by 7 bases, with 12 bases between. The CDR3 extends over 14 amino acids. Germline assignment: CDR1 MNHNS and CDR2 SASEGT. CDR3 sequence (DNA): TGTGCCAGCAGTGAGGTGGTTAGCAGTGAAAAACTGTTTTTT. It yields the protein CASSEVVSSEKLFF.

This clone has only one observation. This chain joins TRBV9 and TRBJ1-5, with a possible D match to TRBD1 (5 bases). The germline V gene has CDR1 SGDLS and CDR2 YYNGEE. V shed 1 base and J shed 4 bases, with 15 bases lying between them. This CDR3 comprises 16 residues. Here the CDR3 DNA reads TGTGCCAGCAGCGTATGCCGGGTCCCAGGGAATCAGCCCCAGCATTTT. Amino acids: CASSVCRVPGNQPQHF.

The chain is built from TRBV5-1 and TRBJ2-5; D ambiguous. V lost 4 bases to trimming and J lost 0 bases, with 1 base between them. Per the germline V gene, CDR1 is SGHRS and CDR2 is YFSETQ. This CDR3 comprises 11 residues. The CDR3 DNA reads TGCGCCAGCAGCCACCAAGAGACCCAGTACTTC. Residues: CASSHQETQYF.

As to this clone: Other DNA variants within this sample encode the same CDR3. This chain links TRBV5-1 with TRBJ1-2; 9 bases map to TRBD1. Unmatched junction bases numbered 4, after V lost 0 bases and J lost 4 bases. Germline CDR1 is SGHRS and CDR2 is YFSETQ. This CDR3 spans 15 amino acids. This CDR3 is CASSLDGTGPYGYTF. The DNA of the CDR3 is TGCGCCAGCAGCTTGGACGGGACAGGGCCCTATGGCTACACCTTC.